The clone carrying this TCR beta chain was observed at least ten times. The antigen is unknown. After constant-region reverse-primer amplification, full-length variable regions underwent semi-nested PCR with Nested Universal Primer A. From the 5' RACE reads, TCRdb called clonotypes with MiXCR, one entry per CDR3 protein. The data hold about 32,000 distinct CDR3 sequences, with approximately 25% observed a single time. General study findings and limits: Tumor Treg TCRs overlapped most with tumor naive CD4+ cells.

The CDR3 is 14 residues long. Germline CDR1 is SGDLS and CDR2 is YYNGEE. The V gene lost 0 bases and the J gene lost 1 base, with 8 bases spanning the gap. Sequenced sample: memory CD4+ T cells sorted from blood. Indicated subset: memory CD4+ T cells, CD4+CD45RO+CD25-. This sequence joins TRBV9 and TRBJ2-7; the D is unclear. The receptor comes from a female donor with breast cancer. The CDR3 region is CASSVEERSYEQYF. The CDR3, as DNA: TGTGCCAGCAGCGTAGAGGAGAGGTCCTACGAGCAGTACTTC.